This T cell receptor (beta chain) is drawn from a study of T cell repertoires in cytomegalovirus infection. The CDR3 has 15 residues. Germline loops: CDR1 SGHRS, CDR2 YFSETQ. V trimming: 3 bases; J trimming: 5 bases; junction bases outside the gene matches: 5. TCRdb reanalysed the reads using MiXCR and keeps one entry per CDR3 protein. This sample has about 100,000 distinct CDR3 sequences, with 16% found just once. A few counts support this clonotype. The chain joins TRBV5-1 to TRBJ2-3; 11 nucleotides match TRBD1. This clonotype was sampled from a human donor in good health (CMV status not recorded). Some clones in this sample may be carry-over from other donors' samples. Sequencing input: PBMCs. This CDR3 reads CASSWTGGKEDTQYF. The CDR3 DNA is TGCGCCAGCAGCTGGACAGGGGGCAAGGAAGATACGCAGTATTTT.